This T cell receptor beta chain was documented in a study of CD8 T cells in ankylosing spondylitis (TCRdb year 2017). Describing the broader study: To find TCR variants linked to disease, the study profiled T cell receptor beta repertoires in ankylosing spondylitis patients and healthy donors. The full study cohort comprised around 25 ankylosing spondylitis patients and some 110 healthy donors. Peripheral blood samples were taken, and synovial fluid was additionally collected from ankylosing spondylitis patients.

On this clonotype itself: Its cognate antigen has yet to be identified. No much larger clonotype is one base removed from it; base qualities were not supplied.

V lost 8 bases and J lost 3 bases; the stretch between them is 13 bases long. Based on the germline V gene, the CDR1 and CDR2 sequences are SQVTM and ANQGSEA. Including cysteine and phenylalanine, the CDR3 has 12 amino acids. The sequence is cut down to CDR3 DNA, 36 bases in frame from base 1. Sequencing used an Illumina HiSeq 2500. Quantitative 5'-RACE with molecular barcodes was the method used to prepare the TCR beta libraries. The paper's processing steps were these. A new computational method, built on a probabilistic model of VDJ rearrangement, was used to identify disease-linked TCR variants. In TCRdb, the public reads were trimmed at Q25 with fastp and aligned with MiXCR, with productive beta chains retained. Identical CDR3 proteins give one entry, which carries the most common genes and DNA. Clone size and V and J calls follow TCRdb, not the original study. The sample table contains 350,000 to 450,000 distinct CDR3 sequences; only one count was recorded for about 20% of them. The ten largest clones capture roughly 14% of the sample.

The study at large found these results: A TCR beta motif of several highly homologous amino acid variants appeared characteristic of blood from ankylosing spondylitis patients. Significant enrichment of the disease-linked clones was reported in matched synovial fluid samples from ankylosing spondylitis patients. The disease-linked clones showed a CD8+ phenotype and occurred at relatively low frequencies in peripheral blood. Some TCR beta motif variants had previously been reported in synovial fluid and blood of reactive arthritis patients, which suggested common disease-initiation mechanisms.

This clonotype was obtained from a male donor with ankylosing spondylitis or in good health (not recorded which). The chain uses TRBV29-1 and TRBJ2-5, with the D gene not clear enough to name. Source material: blood, either unsorted or a sorted T cell fraction (not recorded which). The DNA sequence is TGCAGCCTAGAGAACAACGAAGAGACCCAGTACTTC. It encodes CSLENNEETQYF.